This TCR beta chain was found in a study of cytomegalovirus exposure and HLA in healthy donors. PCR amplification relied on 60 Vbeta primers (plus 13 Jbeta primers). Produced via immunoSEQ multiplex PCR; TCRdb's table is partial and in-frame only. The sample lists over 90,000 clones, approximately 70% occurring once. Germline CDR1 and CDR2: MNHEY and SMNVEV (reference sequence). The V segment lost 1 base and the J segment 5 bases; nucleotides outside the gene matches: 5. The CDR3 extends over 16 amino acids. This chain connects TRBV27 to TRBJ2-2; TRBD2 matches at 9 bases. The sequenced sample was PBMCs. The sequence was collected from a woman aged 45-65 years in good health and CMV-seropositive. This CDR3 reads CASSLWASGTTGELFF. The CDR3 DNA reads TGTGCCAGCAGTTTATGGGCTAGCGGGACTACCGGGGAGCTGTTTTTT.